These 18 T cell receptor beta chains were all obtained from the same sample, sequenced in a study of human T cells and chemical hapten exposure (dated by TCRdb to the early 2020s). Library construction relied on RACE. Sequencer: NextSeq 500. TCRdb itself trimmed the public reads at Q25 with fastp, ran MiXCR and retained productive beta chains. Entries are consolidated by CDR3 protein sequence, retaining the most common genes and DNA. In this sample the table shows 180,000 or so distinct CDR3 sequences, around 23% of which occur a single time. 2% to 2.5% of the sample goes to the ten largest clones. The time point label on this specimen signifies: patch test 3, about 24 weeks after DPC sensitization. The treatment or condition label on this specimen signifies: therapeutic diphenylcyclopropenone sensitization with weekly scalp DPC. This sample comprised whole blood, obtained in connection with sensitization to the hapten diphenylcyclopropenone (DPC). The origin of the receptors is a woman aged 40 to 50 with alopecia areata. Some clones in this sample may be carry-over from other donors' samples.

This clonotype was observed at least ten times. CDR3 bases: TGTGCCAGCAGTTTAGTGGTCGGACGGCTGCAAGAGACCCAGTACTTC. Encoded protein: CASSLVVGRLQETQYF. The chain uses TRBV28 and TRBJ2-5; D uncertain. CDR3 size: 16 residues. Looked up from germline, CDR1 is MDHEN and CDR2 is SYDVKM. Trimming stripped 2 bases from V and 2 bases from J, with 15 bases between.

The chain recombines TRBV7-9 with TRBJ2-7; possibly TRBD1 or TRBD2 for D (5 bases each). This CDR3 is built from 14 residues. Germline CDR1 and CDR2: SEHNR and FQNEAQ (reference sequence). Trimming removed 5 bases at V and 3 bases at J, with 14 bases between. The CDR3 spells CASSPTRGVYEQYF. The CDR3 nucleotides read TGTGCCAGCAGCCCAACCCGAGGGGTCTACGAGCAGTACTTC.

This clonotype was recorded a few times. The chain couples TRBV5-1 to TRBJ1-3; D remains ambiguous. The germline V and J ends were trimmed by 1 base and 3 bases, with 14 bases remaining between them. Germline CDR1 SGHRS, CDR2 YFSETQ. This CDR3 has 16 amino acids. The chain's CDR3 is CASSLTISLDGNTIYF. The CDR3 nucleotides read TGCGCCAGCAGCTTGACAATCTCGTTGGATGGAAACACCATATATTTT.

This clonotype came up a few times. The CDR3 DNA follows: TGTGCCAGCAGCCCCACGGGACAGCAAGAGACCCAGTACTTC. This encodes CASSPTGQQETQYF. The V gene is TRBV7-2, the J gene TRBJ2-5; 7 bases are shared with TRBD1. Germline CDR1 is SGHTA and CDR2 is FQGNSA. The J segment lost 2 bases and the V segment lost 5 bases, leaving 5 bases of the junction unmatched. The CDR3 covers 14 residues.

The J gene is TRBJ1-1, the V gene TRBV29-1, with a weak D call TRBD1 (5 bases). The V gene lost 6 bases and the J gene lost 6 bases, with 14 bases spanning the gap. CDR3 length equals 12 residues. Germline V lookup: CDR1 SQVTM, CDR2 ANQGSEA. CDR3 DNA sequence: TGCAGCGTAGCGGGACGGGGTTCTGAAGCTTTCTTT. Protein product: CSVAGRGSEAFF.

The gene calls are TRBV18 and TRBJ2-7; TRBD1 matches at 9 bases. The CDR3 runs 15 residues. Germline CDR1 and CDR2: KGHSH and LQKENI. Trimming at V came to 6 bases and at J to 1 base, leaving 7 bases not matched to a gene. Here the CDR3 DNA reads TGTGCCAGCTCCCCCGGACAGGGGCCATCCTACGAGCAGTACTTC. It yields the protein CASSPGQGPSYEQYF.

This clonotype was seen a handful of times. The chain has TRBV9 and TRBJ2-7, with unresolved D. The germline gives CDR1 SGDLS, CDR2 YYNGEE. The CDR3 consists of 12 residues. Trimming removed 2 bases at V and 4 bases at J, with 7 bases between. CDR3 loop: CASSVNHYEQYF. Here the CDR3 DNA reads TGTGCCAGCAGCGTTAACCATTACGAGCAGTACTTC.

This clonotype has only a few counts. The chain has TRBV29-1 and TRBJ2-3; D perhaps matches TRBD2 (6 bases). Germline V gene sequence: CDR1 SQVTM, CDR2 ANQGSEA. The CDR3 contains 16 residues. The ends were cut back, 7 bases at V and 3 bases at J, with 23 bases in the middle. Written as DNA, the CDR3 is TGCAGCGCGTCCGGCGGGGAGACGGGGCTTACAGATACGCAGTATTTT. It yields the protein CSASGGETGLTDTQYF.

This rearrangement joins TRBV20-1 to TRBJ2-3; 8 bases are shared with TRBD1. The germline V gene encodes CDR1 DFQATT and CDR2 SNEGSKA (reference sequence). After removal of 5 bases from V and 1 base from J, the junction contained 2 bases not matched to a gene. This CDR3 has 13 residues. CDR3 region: CSALGQGTDTQYF. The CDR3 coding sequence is TGCAGTGCTTTGGGACAGGGCACAGATACGCAGTATTTT.

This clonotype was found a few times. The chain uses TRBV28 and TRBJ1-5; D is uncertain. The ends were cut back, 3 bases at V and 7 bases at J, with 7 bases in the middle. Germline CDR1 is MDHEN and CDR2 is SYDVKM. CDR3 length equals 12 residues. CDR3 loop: CASSFGTQPQHF. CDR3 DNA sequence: TGTGCCAGCAGTTTTGGTACCCAGCCCCAGCATTTT.

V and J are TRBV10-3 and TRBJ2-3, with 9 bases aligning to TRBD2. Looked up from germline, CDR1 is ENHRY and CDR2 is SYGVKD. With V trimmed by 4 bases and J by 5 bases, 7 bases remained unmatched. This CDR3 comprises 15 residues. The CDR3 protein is CAISGTSVGVDTQYF. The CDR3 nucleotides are TGTGCCATCAGTGGGACTAGCGTGGGGGTAGATACGCAGTATTTT.

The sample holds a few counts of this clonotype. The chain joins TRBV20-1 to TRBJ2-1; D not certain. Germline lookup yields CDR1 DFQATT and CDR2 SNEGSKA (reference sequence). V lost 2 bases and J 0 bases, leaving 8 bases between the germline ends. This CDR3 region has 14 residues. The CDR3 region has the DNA TGCAGTGCTAGAACCGCGAGCTCCTACAATGAGCAGTTCTTC. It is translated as CSARTASSYNEQFF.

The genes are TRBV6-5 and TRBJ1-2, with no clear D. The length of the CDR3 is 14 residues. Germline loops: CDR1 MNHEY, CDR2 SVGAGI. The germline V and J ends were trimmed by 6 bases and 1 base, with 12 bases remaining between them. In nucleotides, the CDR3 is TGTGCCAGCAGCCCCCGGCGGGGTAACTATGGCTACACCTTC. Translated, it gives CASSPRRGNYGYTF.

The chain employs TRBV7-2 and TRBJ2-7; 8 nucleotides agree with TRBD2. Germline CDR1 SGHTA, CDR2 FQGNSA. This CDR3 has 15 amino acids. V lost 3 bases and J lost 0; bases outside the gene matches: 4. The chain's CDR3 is CASSFSGITSYEQYF. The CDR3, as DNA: TGTGCCAGCAGCTTTAGCGGGATTACCTCCTACGAGCAGTACTTC. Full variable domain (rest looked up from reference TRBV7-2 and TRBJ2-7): GAGVSQSPSNKVTEKGKDVELRCDPISGHTALYWYRQSLGQGLEFLIYFQGNSAPDKSGLPSDRFSAERTGGSVSTLTIQRTQQEDSAVYLCASSFSGITSYEQYFGPGTRLTVT.

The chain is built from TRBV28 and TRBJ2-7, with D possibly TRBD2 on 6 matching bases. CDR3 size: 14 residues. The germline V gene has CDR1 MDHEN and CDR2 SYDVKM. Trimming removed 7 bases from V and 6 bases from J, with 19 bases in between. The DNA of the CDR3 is TGTGCCAGCATCCCGCCGGGACTCCGAGGCGAGCAGTACTTC. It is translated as CASIPPGLRGEQYF.

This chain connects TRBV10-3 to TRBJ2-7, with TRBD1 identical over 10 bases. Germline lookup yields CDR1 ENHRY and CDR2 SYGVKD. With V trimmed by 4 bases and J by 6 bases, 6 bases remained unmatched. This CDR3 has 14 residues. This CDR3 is CAISVETGGSEQYF. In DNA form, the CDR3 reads TGTGCCATCAGTGTAGAGACAGGGGGCAGCGAGCAGTACTTC.

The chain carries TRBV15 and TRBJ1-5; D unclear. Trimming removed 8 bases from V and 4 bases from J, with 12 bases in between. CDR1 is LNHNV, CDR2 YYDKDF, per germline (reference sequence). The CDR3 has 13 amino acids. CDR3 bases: TGTGCCACCGCGGCAAACGAGAATCAGCCCCAGCATTTT. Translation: CATAANENQPQHF.

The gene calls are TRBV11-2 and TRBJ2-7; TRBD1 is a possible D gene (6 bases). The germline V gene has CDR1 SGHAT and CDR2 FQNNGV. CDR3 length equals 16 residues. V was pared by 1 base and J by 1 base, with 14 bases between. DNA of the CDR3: TGTGCCAGCAGCTTAGCTACAGGGACGAGATCCTACGAGCAGTACTTC. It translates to CASSLATGTRSYEQYF.